This T cell receptor beta chain was captured in a study of T-cell reconstitution after alpha-beta-depleted transplantation in children. Whole-study results and caveats: Fresh T-cell production supplied most of the T-cell counts and diversity seen one year after transplant. Expanded graft clones numbering several hundred reportedly gave rise to alpha-beta T cells about two months after transplant. Some patients showed high day-60 TCRbeta diversity, which derived from surviving recipient T cells and thymic progenitors.

Germline lookup yields CDR1 ENHRY and CDR2 SYGVKD. The length of the CDR3 is 14 residues. V lost 6 bases and J lost 8, with 19 bases in between. This clonotype was counted many times. Its target is unknown. The authors prepared the TCRbeta library with unique molecular identifiers. TCRdb reanalysed the PCR reads using MiXCR and keeps one entry per CDR3 protein. The sample yields a few hundred thousand distinct CDR3 sequences, around 9.9% seen once. This chain links TRBV10-3 with TRBJ1-1; no clear D gene. The sequenced sample was PBMCs, obtained before TCRalphabeta/CD19-depleted stem cell transplant. This receptor was identified in a child younger than two with acute myeloid leukemia, due to receive a stem cell transplant. This chain's CDR3 is CAIRPQGVMGEAFF. The CDR3, as DNA: TGTGCCATCAGGCCCCAAGGCGTAATGGGGGAAGCTTTCTTT.